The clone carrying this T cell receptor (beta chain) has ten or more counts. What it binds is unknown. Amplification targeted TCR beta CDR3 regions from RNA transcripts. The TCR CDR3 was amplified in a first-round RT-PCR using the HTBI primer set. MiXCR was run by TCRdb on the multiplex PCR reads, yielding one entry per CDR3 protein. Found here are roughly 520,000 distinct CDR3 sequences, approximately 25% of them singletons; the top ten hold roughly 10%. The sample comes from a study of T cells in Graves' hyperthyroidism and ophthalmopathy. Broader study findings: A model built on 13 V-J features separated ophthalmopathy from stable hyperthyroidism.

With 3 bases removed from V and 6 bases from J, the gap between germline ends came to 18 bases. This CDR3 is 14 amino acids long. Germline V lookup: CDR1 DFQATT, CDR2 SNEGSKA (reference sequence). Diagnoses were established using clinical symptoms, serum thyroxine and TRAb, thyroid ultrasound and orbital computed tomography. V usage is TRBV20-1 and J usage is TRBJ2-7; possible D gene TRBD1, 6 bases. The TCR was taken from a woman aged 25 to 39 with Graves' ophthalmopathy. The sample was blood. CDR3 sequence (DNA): TGCAGTGCTAGGGTCAAACGACAGGTCTCCGAGCAGTACTTC. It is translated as CSARVKRQVSEQYF.